The subject of this entry is one TCR beta chain. This entry belongs to a study of cytomegalovirus exposure and HLA in healthy donors. CDR3 length: 13 residues. Germline trimming cut 6 bases from V and 8 bases from J; bases unmatched to any gene: 5. The germline V gene encodes CDR1 SNHLY and CDR2 FYNNEI. The PCR used 60 Vbeta and 13 Jbeta primers. Only in-frame clones appear in the TCRdb table, and some are missing; sequencing was by immunoSEQ multiplex PCR. The sample records a few hundred thousand clones, about 75% being singletons. The clonotype comes from a female donor in good health and CMV-seronegative. The V and J genes are TRBV2 and TRBJ2-1; TRBD1 agrees at 9 bases. Source material: PBMCs. CDR3 sequence: CASSGQGRHEQFF. Written as DNA, the CDR3 is TGTGCCAGCAGCGGACAGGGGAGGCATGAGCAGTTCTTC.